The rows below give T cell receptor beta chains drawn from one sample of a study of blood T cell repertoires in COVID-19. Repertoires were generated with immunoSEQ multiplex PCR, while TCRdb's copy carries only in-frame clones and drops some. The sample has 150,000 to 250,000 clones, roughly 82% seen once. The sequenced sample was PBMCs or T cells enriched from blood (not recorded which). These receptors originate from a man aged 35 to 55 who had recovered from COVID-19. Each CDR3 is given with its conserved first and last residue. Fields, in order: V gene, CDR3 length, J gene, CDR3 protein.

V gene: TRBV10-3; CDR3 length: 14; J gene: TRBJ2-7; CDR3 protein: CAISESARQYEQYF
V gene: TRBV7-6; CDR3 length: 12; J gene: TRBJ1-1; CDR3 protein: CASRAPNTEAFF
V gene: TRBV11-2; CDR3 length: 17; J gene: TRBJ1-4; CDR3 protein: CASSFTRSGTSGEKLFF
V gene: TRBV20-1; CDR3 length: 13; J gene: TRBJ1-5; CDR3 protein: CSASNSREQPQHF
V gene: TRBV7-9; CDR3 length: 16; J gene: TRBJ1-2; CDR3 protein: CASSLDSGQGLNGYTF
V gene: TRBV15; CDR3 length: 17; J gene: TRBJ1-2; CDR3 protein: CATSRDGGQGRTNGYTF
V gene: TRBV24-1; CDR3 length: 14; J gene: TRBJ2-3; CDR3 protein: CATSDDSGEDTQYF
V gene: TRBV5-1; CDR3 length: 14; J gene: TRBJ1-2; CDR3 protein: CASSSTGFSYGYTF
V gene: TRBV13; CDR3 length: 18; J gene: TRBJ2-5; CDR3 protein: CASSAPTRTGLVPETQYF
V gene: TRBV3-1/TRBV3-2; CDR3 length: 14; J gene: TRBJ2-3; CDR3 protein: CASSQRDLQDTQYF
V gene: TRBV7-2; CDR3 length: 16; J gene: TRBJ2-3; CDR3 protein: CASSPDGGAGTDTQYF
V gene: TRBV7-8; CDR3 length: 14; J gene: TRBJ1-5; CDR3 protein: CASTRQGVDQPQHF
V gene: TRBV6-5; CDR3 length: 16; J gene: TRBJ2-3; CDR3 protein: CASSSRRRGNADTQYF
V gene: TRBV27; CDR3 length: 17; J gene: TRBJ1-6; CDR3 protein: CASSSPSGTGRRAPLHF
V gene: TRBV12-3/TRBV12-4; CDR3 length: 13; J gene: TRBJ2-1; CDR3 protein: CASSGQGYNEQFF
V gene: TRBV7-2; CDR3 length: 19; J gene: TRBJ2-2; CDR3 protein: CASSLTTPRGAGGPGELFF
V gene: TRBV18; CDR3 length: 17; J gene: TRBJ1-3; CDR3 protein: CASSPTRGTGSLNTIYF
V gene: TRBV9; CDR3 length: 17; J gene: TRBJ2-2; CDR3 protein: CASSAPGGRAFTGELFF
V gene: TRBV7-9; CDR3 length: 13; J gene: TRBJ2-3; CDR3 protein: CASSSFSSGSTDF
V gene: TRBV10-3; CDR3 length: 15; J gene: TRBJ1-5; CDR3 protein: CAISESTGSNQPQHF
V gene: TRBV29-1; CDR3 length: 11; J gene: TRBJ2-1; CDR3 protein: CSVGRSNEQFF
V gene: TRBV4-2; CDR3 length: 13; J gene: TRBJ1-1; CDR3 protein: CASSNRGIEGAFF
V gene: TRBV29-1; CDR3 length: 13; J gene: TRBJ1-1; CDR3 protein: CSVEDRVNTEAFF
V gene: TRBV7-9; CDR3 length: 14; J gene: TRBJ2-7; CDR3 protein: CASSLVEPSYEQYF
V gene: TRBV18; CDR3 length: 15; J gene: TRBJ1-5; CDR3 protein: CASSPITGNNQPQHF
V gene: TRBV5-4; CDR3 length: 13; J gene: TRBJ2-7; CDR3 protein: CASSFDRNYEQYF
V gene: TRBV9; CDR3 length: 16; J gene: TRBJ1-4; CDR3 protein: CASSELGLATNEKLFF
V gene: TRBV27; CDR3 length: 15; J gene: TRBJ1-2; CDR3 protein: CASSLYSGQNNGYTF
V gene: TRBV11-2; CDR3 length: 16; J gene: TRBJ2-1; CDR3 protein: CASSLGGEGVLNEQFF
V gene: TRBV11-1; CDR3 length: 16; J gene: TRBJ2-3; CDR3 protein: CASSLGLAGVGDTQYF
V gene: TRBV6-5; CDR3 length: 13; J gene: TRBJ1-1; CDR3 protein: CATRGTLNTEAFF
V gene: TRBV28; CDR3 length: 16; J gene: TRBJ2-2; CDR3 protein: CASSFSQLQYDGELFF
V gene: TRBV11-2; CDR3 length: 16; J gene: TRBJ2-5; CDR3 protein: CASSNRDQGWQETQYF
V gene: TRBV7-9; CDR3 length: 15; J gene: TRBJ2-1; CDR3 protein: CASSLGLAPRREQFF
V gene: TRBV7-2; CDR3 length: 14; J gene: TRBJ2-5; CDR3 protein: CASSSPGDWETQYF
V gene: TRBV5-1; CDR3 length: 15; J gene: TRBJ2-3; CDR3 protein: CASRSGTGEADTQYF
V gene: TRBV7-8; CDR3 length: 13; J gene: TRBJ1-1; CDR3 protein: CASTLDRDTEAFF
V gene: TRBV18; CDR3 length: 16; J gene: TRBJ1-5; CDR3 protein: CASSPPGGLGNQPQHF
V gene: TRBV7-2; CDR3 length: 14; J gene: TRBJ2-5; CDR3 protein: CASSLGMQAETQYF
V gene: TRBV4-1; CDR3 length: 15; J gene: TRBJ1-2; CDR3 protein: CASSQGQVGDYGYTF
V gene: TRBV27; CDR3 length: 15; J gene: TRBJ2-1; CDR3 protein: CASSFSGGSYNEQFF
V gene: TRBV7-9; CDR3 length: 14; J gene: TRBJ1-5; CDR3 protein: CASSLNAGKQPQHF
V gene: TRBV9; CDR3 length: 14; J gene: TRBJ2-1; CDR3 protein: CASSPGTGDNEQFF
V gene: TRBV28; CDR3 length: 15; J gene: TRBJ2-7; CDR3 protein: CASSQRAGREGRQYF
V gene: TRBV6-5; CDR3 length: 15; J gene: TRBJ1-5; CDR3 protein: CASRKQGAPDQPQHF
V gene: TRBV6-5; CDR3 length: 15; J gene: TRBJ2-6; CDR3 protein: CASSVTGAGANVLTF
V gene: TRBV9; CDR3 length: 14; J gene: TRBJ1-2; CDR3 protein: CASSVQGRDYGYTF
V gene: TRBV11-3; CDR3 length: 13; J gene: TRBJ2-1; CDR3 protein: CASSLGGGNSQFF